This T cell receptor (beta chain) is drawn from a study of radiation and T cells in renal cell carcinoma. Findings of the study overall: No pretreatment tumor biopsies were available for baseline clonotypes.

Time point of the sample: blood 4 weeks post-SBRT, at nephrectomy. Treatment defined: 15 Gy SBRT to primary tumor, nephrectomy 4 weeks later. TCRdb's table, derived via immunoSEQ multiplex PCR, lists solely in-frame clones and lacks some. The table includes 150,000 to 200,000 clones, less than 90% detected once. A remark on this clone: Its antigen is not known.

The source is a woman aged 45 to 65 with renal cell carcinoma. Here the sequenced sample was blood, taken from a patient whose treatment included radiotherapy and nephrectomy.

CDR3 residues: CASSSPRSEQFF. CDR3 DNA: TGTGCCAGCTCATCTCCCCGTTCTGAGCAGTTCTTC. V usage is TRBV18 and J usage is TRBJ2-1, with D hard to call. The CDR3 covers 12 residues. Trimming removed 5 bases at V and 9 bases at J, with 11 bases between. Germline CDR1 is KGHSH and CDR2 is LQKENI.